The rows below give T cell receptor beta chains drawn from one sample of a study of PD-1 blockade in classical Hodgkin lymphoma. Produced via immunoSEQ multiplex PCR; TCRdb's table is partial and in-frame only. The sample holds 9,500 to 12,000 clones, around three quarters seen once. Source: peripheral blood mononuclear cells (PBMCs), taken at baseline. These receptors were collected from a human donor with classical Hodgkin lymphoma. The CDR3 runs from the conserved cysteine through the conserved F or W. A D gene is named only where the DNA matches it firmly. A row's size may be missing; if present it is once, few, many or a size class.

d_call: TRBD1; clone_size: .; v_call: TRBV7-2; j_call: TRBJ1-5; cdr3_aa: CASSLSGGGIGRNQPQHF; cdr3_nt: TGTGCCAGCAGCTTATCAGGGGGCGGAATTGGGCGCAATCAGCCCCAGCATTTT
d_call: TRBD1; clone_size: few; v_call: TRBV10-3; j_call: TRBJ1-4; cdr3_aa: CAISRTGTNEKLFF; cdr3_nt: TGTGCCATCAGTCGGACAGGGACTAATGAAAAACTGTTTTTT
d_call: .; clone_size: .; v_call: TRBV12-5; j_call: TRBJ2-7; cdr3_aa: CASAPMRDEQYF; cdr3_nt: TGTGCTAGTGCCCCTATGAGAGACGAGCAGTACTTC
d_call: TRBD2; clone_size: few; v_call: TRBV4-3; j_call: TRBJ2-3; cdr3_aa: CASSQDRGLAGPITDTQYF; cdr3_nt: TGCGCCAGCAGCCAAGATCGCGGTTTAGCGGGGCCAATCACAGATACGCAGTATTTT
d_call: TRBD1; clone_size: .; v_call: TRBV11-3; j_call: TRBJ1-1; cdr3_aa: CASSPGQGAGTEAFF; cdr3_nt: TGTGCCAGCAGCCCCGGACAGGGGGCAGGGACTGAAGCTTTCTTT
d_call: .; clone_size: .; v_call: TRBV28; j_call: TRBJ1-2; cdr3_aa: CASSLRQYGYTF; cdr3_nt: TGTGCCAGCAGTTTGAGGCAGTATGGCTACACCTTC
d_call: .; clone_size: .; v_call: TRBV6-4; j_call: TRBJ2-7; cdr3_aa: CASPARPPGYEQYF; cdr3_nt: TGTGCCAGCCCGGCCCGGCCCCCAGGCTACGAGCAGTACTTC
d_call: TRBD2; clone_size: once; v_call: TRBV4-2; j_call: TRBJ2-1; cdr3_aa: CASSQELAGVSIEQFF; cdr3_nt: TGTGCCAGCAGCCAAGAACTAGCGGGAGTTTCAATAGAGCAGTTCTTC
d_call: .; clone_size: .; v_call: TRBV11-2; j_call: TRBJ1-1; cdr3_aa: CASRPVWGQGGRRNTEAFF; cdr3_nt: TGTGCCAGCAGACCCGTGTGGGGGCAAGGCGGGCGAAGAAACACTGAAGCTTTCTTT
d_call: .; clone_size: .; v_call: TRBV7-9; j_call: TRBJ1-4; cdr3_aa: CASSLAGAAEKLFF; cdr3_nt: TGTGCCAGCAGCTTAGCGGGGGCTGCGGAAAAACTGTTTTTT
d_call: .; clone_size: .; v_call: TRBV6-5; j_call: TRBJ1-1; cdr3_aa: CASSRALLSTEAFF; cdr3_nt: TGTGCCAGCAGCCGGGCCTTACTCTCCACTGAAGCTTTCTTT
d_call: TRBD2; clone_size: .; v_call: TRBV19; j_call: TRBJ2-2; cdr3_aa: CASSIFGGSVARDTGELFF; cdr3_nt: TGTGCCAGTAGTATCTTCGGGGGGTCTGTGGCGCGTGACACCGGGGAGCTGTTTTTT
d_call: .; clone_size: .; v_call: TRBV29-1; j_call: TRBJ2-2; cdr3_aa: CSVRTVANTGELFF; cdr3_nt: TGCAGCGTCAGGACAGTTGCGAACACCGGGGAGCTGTTTTTT
d_call: TRBD2; clone_size: .; v_call: TRBV5-8; j_call: TRBJ2-3; cdr3_aa: CASSSGLAATDTQYF; cdr3_nt: TGTGCCAGCAGTTCCGGACTAGCGGCCACAGATACGCAGTATTTT
d_call: .; clone_size: .; v_call: TRBV11-3; j_call: TRBJ1-1; cdr3_aa: CASSLEQNRNEAFF; cdr3_nt: TGTGCCAGCAGCTTAGAACAGAACCGGAATGAAGCTTTCTTT
d_call: .; clone_size: .; v_call: TRBV6-6; j_call: TRBJ2-5; cdr3_aa: CASSYTRGETQYF; cdr3_nt: TGTGCCAGCAGCTATACCAGGGGAGAGACCCAGTACTTC
d_call: TRBD2; clone_size: .; v_call: TRBV7-2; j_call: TRBJ2-3; cdr3_aa: CASSFPTSGRALEYF; cdr3_nt: TGTGCCAGCAGCTTCCCGACTAGCGGGAGGGCCCTCGAATATTTT
d_call: .; clone_size: few; v_call: TRBV7-9; j_call: TRBJ2-5; cdr3_aa: CASSLAWSQETQYF; cdr3_nt: TGTGCCAGCAGCTTAGCCTGGAGTCAAGAGACCCAGTACTTC
d_call: .; clone_size: .; v_call: TRBV5-4; j_call: TRBJ1-6; cdr3_aa: CASSLGGTDNSPLHF; cdr3_nt: TGTGCCAGCAGCTTGGGTGGGACCGATAATTCACCCCTCCACTTT
d_call: TRBD2; clone_size: once; v_call: TRBV28; j_call: TRBJ2-3; cdr3_aa: CASSLGTSGRALIDTQYF; cdr3_nt: TGTGCCAGCAGTCTGGGGACTAGCGGGAGGGCCTTGATAGATACGCAGTATTTT
d_call: .; clone_size: .; v_call: TRBV7-9; j_call: TRBJ2-1; cdr3_aa: CASSSTAYNEQFF; cdr3_nt: TGTGCCAGCAGCTCCACAGCTTACAATGAGCAGTTCTTC
d_call: .; clone_size: .; v_call: TRBV5-1; j_call: TRBJ2-6; cdr3_aa: CASSFRGLGGANVLTF; cdr3_nt: TGCGCCAGCAGCTTCAGGGGCCTCGGGGGGGCCAACGTCCTGACTTTC